These 6 T cell receptor beta chains were all obtained from the same sample, sequenced in a study of T cell changes during pregnancy in multiple sclerosis. Sequencing used immunoSEQ multiplex PCR; TCRdb keeps in-frame clones, though not all of them. The top ten hold roughly 0.85% of the sample, which has about 68,000 clones, 75% to 95% seen once. The sample consisted of peripheral blood, taken in the second trimester of pregnancy. These TCRs come from a female donor with multiple sclerosis, enrolled in a pregnancy study.

The chain links TRBV5-1 to TRBJ2-7; 10 positions agree with TRBD2. Germline values: CDR1 SGHRS, CDR2 YFSETQ. The CDR3 contains 14 residues. The trim removed 3 bases at V and 3 bases at J, leaving 3 bases unmatched. The CDR3 here is CASSSSGGNYEQYF. CDR3 in DNA: TGCGCCAGCAGCTCTAGCGGGGGAAACTACGAGCAGTACTTC.

A single count supports this clone. The gene calls are TRBV5-4 and TRBJ2-1; possible D gene TRBD2, 6 bases. Trimming removed 4 bases from V and 5 bases from J, with 19 bases in between. The CDR3 consists of 16 residues. Germline assignment: CDR1 SGHNT and CDR2 YYREEE (reference sequence). CDR3 nucleotide sequence: TGTGCCAGCAGCCCTGGCAGCGCGGGGACTCACAATGAGCAGTTCTTC. This sequence encodes CASSPGSAGTHNEQFF.

The chain joins TRBV7-2 to TRBJ1-5, with 9 positions matching TRBD1. Per the germline V gene, CDR1 is SGHTA and CDR2 is FQGNSA. Trimming cost V 6 bases and J 5 bases; bases outside gene matches: 8. The CDR3 totals 15 residues. CDR3 residues: CASSTRTGEHQPQHF. The CDR3 region has the DNA TGTGCCAGCAGTACCCGGACAGGGGAGCATCAGCCCCAGCATTTT. The whole variable domain, filled in from reference TRBV7-2 and TRBJ1-5, reads GAGVSQSPSNKVTEKGKDVELRCDPISGHTALYWYRQSLGQGLEFLIYFQGNSAPDKSGLPSDRFSAERTGGSVSTLTIQRTQQEDSAVYLCASSTRTGEHQPQHFGDGTRLSIL.

V gene TRBV6-1 combines with J gene TRBJ1-2; 12 nucleotides line up with TRBD1. With 1 base clipped from V and 0 bases from J, the junction kept 9 bases outside the gene matches. The CDR3 sequence is 19 residues long. Germline CDR1 is MNHNS and CDR2 is SASEGT. Here the CDR3 reads CASSEGDWGQGAANYGYTF. CDR3 nucleotide sequence: TGTGCCAGCAGTGAAGGGGATTGGGGACAGGGGGCCGCTAACTATGGCTACACCTTC.

This chain connects TRBV4-2 to TRBJ2-1; the match to TRBD2 covers 10 bases. Germline-derived CDR1 and CDR2 are LGHNA and YNFKEQ. There are 17 residues in the CDR3. V was pared by 1 base and J by 3 bases, with 6 bases of the junction left unmatched. CDR3 protein: CASSQGLAGAVYNEQFF. The CDR3 DNA reads as TGTGCCAGCAGCCAAGGGCTAGCGGGGGCGGTCTACAATGAGCAGTTCTTC.

V gene TRBV10-3 combines with J gene TRBJ1-2; D is possibly TRBD1 (6 bases). Trimming removed 2 bases at V and 13 bases at J, with 14 bases between. The CDR3 extends over 12 amino acids. Germline CDR1 and CDR2: ENHRY and SYGVKD. The CDR3 spells CAISEGPGVGTF. The CDR3, as DNA: TGTGCCATCAGTGAGGGGCCAGGGGTTGGCACCTTC.